This T cell receptor (beta chain) was captured by sequencing in a study of OX40 agonist ivuxolimab in advanced cancers. Across the study: Patients in the trial were receiving intravenous ivuxolimab every 2 weeks, at doses of 0.01 to 10 mg/kg.

There are a few counts of this clone. Its antigen is as yet unknown. The germline V gene has CDR1 SQVTM and CDR2 ANQGSEA. Trimming shortened V by 5 bases and J by 3 bases, and 7 bases separated the two germline ends. The CDR3 is made up of 11 amino acids. Whole-study results and caveats: No antigen was identified for the clonally expanded peripheral T cells.

Only in-frame clones appear in the TCRdb table, and some are missing; sequencing was by immunoSEQ multiplex PCR. In the table there are more than 80,000 clones, under 95% of which are singletons. The chain uses TRBV29-1 and TRBJ1-1, with D unclear. This material consisted of CD4+ or CD8+ T cells sorted from blood, taken in a trial of the OX40 agonist ivuxolimab. The TCR sequence derives from an adult with an advanced solid tumor such as melanoma, head and neck, liver or kidney cancer. The chain's CDR3 is CSVRDYTEAFF. The CDR3 DNA reads TGCAGCGTTCGAGACTACACTGAAGCTTTCTTT.